This T cell receptor (beta chain) was captured in a study of blood T cell repertoires in COVID-19. Study-wide background: Samples taken during acute and convalescent COVID-19 were collected in the United States, Italy and Spain. Sources were T cells, B-cell-depleted T cells, or PBMCs; the material itself was cDNA or gDNA.

Germline V gene lookup returns CDR1 SEHNR and CDR2 FQNEAQ (reference sequence). V lost 1 base and J lost 3, with 9 bases in between. The CDR3 contains 14 residues. Seattle researchers signed up patients amid active infection and tracked them longitudinally. Per the original data handling: Researchers report that nucleated cell counts were estimated from reference gene primer amplification. Data came from immunoSEQ multiplex PCR; TCRdb stores just in-frame clones and leaves some out. V, J and clone size were drawn from that table, and D and trimming were deduced from the DNA. The sample has under 250,000 clones; about nine tenths are singletons.

The clonotype was recovered from a man aged 25 to 40 with COVID-19, enrolled during active disease. Sequenced: peripheral blood. This sequence joins TRBV7-9 and TRBJ2-5; the D is unclear. The CDR3: CASSLEFQKETQYF. CDR3 coding DNA: TGTGCCAGCAGCTTAGAGTTTCAGAAAGAGACCCAGTACTTC.